The clone carrying this T cell receptor beta chain was observed many times. The germline V and J ends were trimmed by 5 bases and 9 bases, with 13 bases remaining between them. The CDR3 covers 13 residues. Germline V gene data show CDR1 as SGHTA and CDR2 as FQGNSA. This specimen belongs to a study of T cells in Graves' hyperthyroidism and ophthalmopathy. RNA transcripts served as the template for amplifying TCR beta CDR3 regions. Researchers ran a first-round RT-PCR on the TCR CDR3 using the HTBI primer set. One entry per CDR3 protein, called by TCRdb with MiXCR from the multiplex PCR reads. The data show roughly 550,000 distinct CDR3 sequences, with about 16% seen just once and approximately 30% held by the top ten.

The chain has TRBV7-2 and TRBJ2-2; D gene uncertain. The sample comprised blood. The receptor was isolated from a young woman with Graves' ophthalmopathy. The CDR3 DNA sequence: TGTGCCAGCAGCCGCCGTAGCCACCGGGAGCTGTTTTTT. Residues: CASSRRSHRELFF.